The 13 T cell receptor beta chains below come from one sample, sequenced in a study of chronic HIV infection and antiretroviral therapy. TCRdb itself ran the 5' RACE reads through MiXCR, one entry per CDR3 protein. This sample carries more than 25,000 distinct CDR3 sequences, under 9.5% of them seen once, and the ten largest clones take 2.5%. The specimen was peripheral blood. The receptors stem from an adult who had HIV and had not received antiretroviral therapy, or was an uninfected healthy control (not recorded which).

This clonotype was picked up many times. V and J are TRBV25-1 and TRBJ1-2; possible D gene TRBD1, 6 bases. The length of the CDR3 is 13 residues. CDR1 and CDR2 from the germline V gene are MGHDK and SYGVNS. Between the trimmed V and J ends, which lost 3 bases and 4 bases, there was a span of 9 bases. CDR3 in amino acids: CASSEGAAYGYTF. The CDR3, as DNA: TGTGCCAGCAGTGAGGGGGCAGCCTATGGCTACACCTTC.

The chain recombines TRBV7-9 with TRBJ1-6; D is ambiguous. The CDR3 covers 12 residues. Between the trimmed V and J ends, which lost 2 bases and 7 bases, there was a span of 3 bases. The V gene's germline CDR1 is SEHNR and CDR2 FQNEAQ (reference sequence). CDR3: CASSLTNSPLHF. CDR3 coding DNA: TGTGCCAGCAGCTTAACGAATTCACCCCTCCACTTT. The complete variable domain, with remaining parts taken from reference TRBV7-9 and TRBJ1-6, reads DTGVSQNPRHKITKRGQNVTFRCDPISEHNRLYWYRQTLGQGPEFLTYFQNEAQLEKSRLLSDRFSAERPKGSFSTLEIQRTEQGDSAMYLCASSLTNSPLHFGNGTRLTVT.

The V call is TRBV5-1, the J call TRBJ2-1; weak D call: TRBD1 (6 bases). This CDR3 is 14 amino acids long. From germline, CDR1 is SGHRS and CDR2 YFSETQ. V gave up 4 bases and J gave up 5 bases, with 13 bases separating them. CDR3 protein: CASSTGQGNNEQFF. The CDR3 DNA is TGCGCCAGCAGCACCGGCCAGGGGAACAATGAGCAGTTCTTC.

As regards this clonotype: A much larger clone differs by one base, so this may be a read error. The gene calls are TRBV9 and TRBJ2-1, with 13 positions matching TRBD2. This CDR3 has 17 amino acids. Germline V lookup: CDR1 SGDLS, CDR2 YYNGEE. CDR3 in amino acids: CASSGPGLAGSLNGQFF. CDR3 DNA: TGTGCCAGCAGCGGACCGGGACTAGCGGGGTCACTGAATGGGCAGTTCTTC.

This clonotype was counted ten times or more. This chain uses TRBV6-2 or TRBV6-3 with TRBJ2-7; a weak D match, TRBD1 (6 bases). From germline, CDR1 is MNHEY and CDR2 SVGEGT. The length of the CDR3 is 11 residues. The germline V and J ends were trimmed by 6 bases and 5 bases, with 8 bases remaining between them. The CDR3 DNA reads TGTGCCAGCAGACAGGGTCACGAGCAGTACTTC. Protein sequence: CASRQGHEQYF.

This clonotype was seen only a few times. As DNA, the CDR3 is TGTGCCAGCAGTTTATCCCGCTTCACTGAAGCTTTCTTT. Translated, it gives CASSLSRFTEAFF. The chain links TRBV28 to TRBJ1-1; no reliable D call. V was trimmed by 1 base and J by 4 bases, leaving 7 bases between them. The germline gives CDR1 MDHEN, CDR2 SYDVKM. CDR3 length equals 13 residues.

In this sample, this clonotype turned up many times. The V and J genes are TRBV4-2 and TRBJ1-5; no firm D call. V was pared by 0 bases and J by 3 bases, with 9 bases between. CDR1 is LGHNA and CDR2 is YNFKEQ in the germline V gene. The CDR3 loop spans 15 amino acids. The CDR3 protein is CASSQDMAVNQPQHF. The CDR3, as DNA: TGTGCCAGCAGCCAAGATATGGCAGTCAATCAGCCCCAGCATTTT.

This clonotype was found many times. The chain is built from TRBV5-1 and TRBJ1-1; D may be TRBD1 (5 bases). Germline loops: CDR1 SGHRS, CDR2 YFSETQ. The V end was cut by 3 bases, the J end by 7 bases, with 10 bases between. The CDR3 contains 12 residues. CDR3 region: CASSYPGGEAFF. Here the CDR3 DNA reads TGCGCCAGCAGCTACCCCGGGGGTGAAGCTTTCTTT.

The chain has TRBV6-5 and TRBJ1-6, with D maybe TRBD1 (6 bases). The CDR3 length is 17 residues. Germline CDR1 and CDR2: MNHEY and SVGAGI. Trimming left V 5 bases short and J 7 bases short, with 21 bases between. In DNA form, the CDR3 reads TGTGCCAGCAGTCCTCACGGGGGGGGCTTCCCCAATTCACCCCTCCACTTT. This codes for CASSPHGGGFPNSPLHF.

This clonotype was counted ten times or more. The chain is built from TRBV6-4 and TRBJ2-2; 10 positions match TRBD2. The ends lost 4 bases at V and 5 bases at J; junction bases unmatched: 4. This CDR3 contains 15 residues. Per germline, CDR1 MRHNA and CDR2 SNTAGT. For the CDR3, the DNA is TGTGCCAGCAGTGCTCTAGCGGGAGAAACCGGGGAGCTGTTTTTT. Amino acids: CASSALAGETGELFF.

This clonotype has just a few counts. The V and J genes are TRBV29-1 and TRBJ2-2; 9 bases are shared with TRBD1. V gave up 7 bases and J gave up 6 bases; unmatched junction bases: 0. The CDR3 has 11 amino acids. Germline CDR1 SQVTM, CDR2 ANQGSEA. The CDR3 sequence: CSGQGAGELFF. The DNA of the CDR3 is TGCAGCGGACAGGGGGCCGGGGAGCTGTTTTTT.

This clonotype was seen many times. The J gene is TRBJ2-7, the V gene TRBV3-1; D is tentatively TRBD1 or TRBD2 (5 bases each). This CDR3 has 15 amino acids. V lost 0 bases and J 4 bases, leaving 13 bases between the germline ends. CDR1 is LGHDT, CDR2 YNNKEL, per germline (reference sequence). DNA for the CDR3: TGTGCCAGCAGCCAAGACGTGAGGGGCCTATACGAGCAGTACTTC. As protein: CASSQDVRGLYEQYF.

This clonotype was observed a handful of times. The chain carries TRBV11-2 and TRBJ2-5; D remains unclear. Trimming cost V 5 bases and J 7 bases, with 11 bases left between them. CDR3 size: 12 residues. CDR1 and CDR2 from the germline V gene are SGHAT and FQNNGV. The CDR3 loop reads CASSPLVGTQYF. The CDR3 DNA is TGTGCCAGCAGCCCACTCGTCGGGACCCAGTACTTC.